This TCR beta chain was documented in a study of T cells after yellow fever vaccination. Study findings and constraints: Boosting was followed by the reappearance of most primary-vaccination clones (roughly 95% CD4, around 91% CD8). One caveat is that FACS-sorted repertoires could contain abundant clonotypes contaminating from the bulk population.

The CDR3 is 15 amino acids. Germline V lookup: CDR1 MRHNA, CDR2 SNTAGT. The junction had 3 bases not matched to a gene; V was cut back by 4 bases and J by 4 bases. A few counts support this clonotype. Its antigen remains unknown. TCRdb reprocessed the 5' RACE reads via MiXCR and lists one record per CDR3 protein. This sample has around 67,000 distinct CDR3 sequences, with more than 5.5% found just once. Sequencing was performed on CD8+ T cells sorted from PBMCs, taken around 5 days after the first yellow fever vaccination. V gene TRBV6-4 combines with J gene TRBJ2-1; 11 bases map to TRBD2. The TCR was taken from a man between 18 and 35 years old who received the YFV17D yellow fever vaccine. The CDR3 DNA reads as TGTGCCAGCAGTGGTAGCGGGGGGGATTACAATGAGCAGTTCTTC. Amino acid sequence: CASSGSGGDYNEQFF.